The 10 T cell receptor beta chains presented below share a single source sample, sequenced in a study of blood T cells in healthy people across ages. Sample-barcoded 5' priming and a J-beta primer mix drove a second PCR of roughly 6 to 12 cycles. MiXCR, applied by TCRdb to the 5' RACE reads, yields one record per CDR3 protein. The table shows hundreds of thousands of distinct CDR3 sequences, with roughly three fifths occurring only once. The source material was blood. Receptor source: a man aged 40-49 years in good health.

This clonotype is a singleton in its sample. The rearrangement links TRBV5-1 to TRBJ2-1, with 10 bases lining up with TRBD1. The CDR3 has 15 residues. Germline trimming cut 0 bases from V and 7 bases from J; bases unmatched to any gene: 4. Germline CDR1 SGHRS, CDR2 YFSETQ. CDR3: CASSLGQGARNEQFF. DNA of the CDR3: TGCGCCAGCAGCTTGGGACAGGGGGCGCGGAATGAGCAGTTCTTC.

The chain has TRBV18 and TRBJ2-3; D is possibly TRBD2 (6 bases). CDR1 is KGHSH and CDR2 is LQKENI in the germline V gene. The CDR3 sequence is 15 residues long. V shed 4 bases and J shed 2 bases, with 13 bases lying between them. CDR3 region: CASSRGGVSTDTQYF. The CDR3 region has the DNA TGTGCCAGCTCACGAGGCGGGGTCTCCACAGATACGCAGTATTTT.

The chain recombines TRBV7-8 with TRBJ1-5; unclear D gene. Per germline, CDR1 SGHVS and CDR2 FQNEAQ. Between the trimmed V and J ends, which lost 2 bases and 6 bases, there was a span of 8 bases. The CDR3 is made up of 13 amino acids. CDR3 nucleotide sequence: TGTGCCAGCAGCTTATTCGTCGCTCAGCCCCAGCATTTT. Its protein product is CASSLFVAQPQHF.

The rearrangement joins TRBV13 to TRBJ2-2; TRBD1 aligns across 8 bases. The V and J ends lost 3 bases and 3 bases, in that order; junction bases with no gene match: 6. Germline loops: CDR1 PRHDT, CDR2 FYEKMQ (reference sequence). The CDR3 runs to 16 residues. The chain's CDR3 is CASSFNPGGHTGELFF. The CDR3 DNA is TGTGCCAGCAGCTTTAACCCAGGGGGCCACACCGGGGAGCTGTTTTTT.

This clonotype was seen a handful of times. The chain has TRBV6-2 or TRBV6-3 and TRBJ1-2; D unclear. The CDR3 has 11 amino acids. V was pared by 6 bases and J by 4 bases, with 6 bases between. CDR1 and CDR2 from the germline V gene are MNHEY and SVGEGT. CDR3 amino acids: CASSPSYGYTF. In DNA form, the CDR3 reads TGTGCCAGCAGCCCCTCCTATGGCTACACCTTC.

In the case of this clonotype: An end of the junction does not agree with germline; a read error may underlie this. The V and J genes are TRBV10-2 and TRBJ1-5; possibly TRBD1 for D (5 bases). Germline V CDR1 and CDR2: WSHSY, SAAADI. The CDR3 totals 15 residues. CDR3 nucleotide sequence: TGCGCCGGCAGTGAGGACACATTGAGCAATCAGCCCCAGCATTTT. It yields the protein CAGSEDTLSNQPQHF.

The chain uses TRBV20-1 and TRBJ2-7; TRBD1 matches 9 bases. The ends lost 3 bases at V and 3 bases at J; junction bases unmatched: 6. Germline CDR1 DFQATT, CDR2 SNEGSKA (reference sequence). This CDR3 spans 14 amino acids. This CDR3 is CSARIRDRVYEQYF. The CDR3 nucleotides read TGCAGTGCTAGGATCCGGGACAGGGTCTACGAGCAGTACTTC.

V is TRBV20-1 and J is TRBJ2-1, with 8 bases aligning to TRBD1. The germline V gene has CDR1 DFQATT and CDR2 SNEGSKA (reference sequence). Trimming cost V 6 bases and J 4 bases; bases outside gene matches: 5. This CDR3 comprises 13 residues. This chain's CDR3 is CSAKGQVYNEQFF. CDR3 DNA: TGCAGTGCAAAGGGACAGGTGTACAATGAGCAGTTCTTC.

V and J are TRBV12-3 or TRBV12-4 and TRBJ2-1, with D possibly called TRBD1 or TRBD2 (7 bases each). Trimming stripped 4 bases from V and 4 bases from J, with 14 bases between. This CDR3 has 15 amino acids. In DNA, the CDR3 is TGTGCCAGCAGTTCCAGACAGGGAGGGTACAATGAGCAGTTCTTC. It yields the protein CASSSRQGGYNEQFF.

The CDR3 DNA follows: TGTGCCAGCAGTTACTCGAACAGGGGGGAGACCCAGTACTTC. Protein product: CASSYSNRGETQYF. The chain links TRBV6-5 to TRBJ2-5; 8 nucleotides line up with TRBD1. The CDR3 spans 14 residues. Losses at the gene ends were 0 bases for V and 5 bases for J; bases not matched to a gene: 2. CDR1 and CDR2 from the germline V gene are MNHEY and SVGAGI.